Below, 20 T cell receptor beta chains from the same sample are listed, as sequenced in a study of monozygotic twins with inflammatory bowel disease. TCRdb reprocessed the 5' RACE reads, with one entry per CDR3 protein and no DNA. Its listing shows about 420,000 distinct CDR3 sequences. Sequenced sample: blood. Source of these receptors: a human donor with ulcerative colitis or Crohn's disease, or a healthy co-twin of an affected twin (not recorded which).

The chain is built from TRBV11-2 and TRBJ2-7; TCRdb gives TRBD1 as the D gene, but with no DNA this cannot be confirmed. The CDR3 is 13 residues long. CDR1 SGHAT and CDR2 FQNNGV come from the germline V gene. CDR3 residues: CASRAPSSYEQYF.

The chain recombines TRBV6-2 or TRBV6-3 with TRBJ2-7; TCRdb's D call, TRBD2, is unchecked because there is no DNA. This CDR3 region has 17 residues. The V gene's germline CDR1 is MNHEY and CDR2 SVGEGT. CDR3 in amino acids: CASSSNRPAGDLYEQYF.

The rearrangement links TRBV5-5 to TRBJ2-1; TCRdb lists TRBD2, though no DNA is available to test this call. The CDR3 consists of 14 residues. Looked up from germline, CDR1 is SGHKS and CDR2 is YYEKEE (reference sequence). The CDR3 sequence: CASSLHSGRPEQFF.

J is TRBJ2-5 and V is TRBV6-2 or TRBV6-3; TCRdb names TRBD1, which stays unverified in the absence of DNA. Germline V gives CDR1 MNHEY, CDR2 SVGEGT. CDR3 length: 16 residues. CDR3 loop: CASSYFAAGRGETQYF.

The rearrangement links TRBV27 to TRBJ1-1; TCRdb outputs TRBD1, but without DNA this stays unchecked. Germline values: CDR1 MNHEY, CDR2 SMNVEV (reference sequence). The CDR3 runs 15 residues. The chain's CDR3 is CASSKPGQGVSEAFF.

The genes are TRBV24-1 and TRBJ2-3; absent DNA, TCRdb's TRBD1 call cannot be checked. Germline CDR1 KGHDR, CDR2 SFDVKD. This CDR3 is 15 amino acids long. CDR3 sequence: CATSDPWGGTDTQYF.

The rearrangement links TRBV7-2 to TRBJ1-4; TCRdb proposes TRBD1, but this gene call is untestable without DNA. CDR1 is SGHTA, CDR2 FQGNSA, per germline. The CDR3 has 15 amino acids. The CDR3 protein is CASSLGGTGKEKLFF.

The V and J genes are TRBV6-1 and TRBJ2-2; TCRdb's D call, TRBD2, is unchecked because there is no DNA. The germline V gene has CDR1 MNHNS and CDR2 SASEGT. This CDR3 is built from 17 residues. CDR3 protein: CASRGPDGLAGTGELFF.

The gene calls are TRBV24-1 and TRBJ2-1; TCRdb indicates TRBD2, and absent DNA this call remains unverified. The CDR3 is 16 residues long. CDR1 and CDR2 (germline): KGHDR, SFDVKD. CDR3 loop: CATSDRTSGNINEQFF.

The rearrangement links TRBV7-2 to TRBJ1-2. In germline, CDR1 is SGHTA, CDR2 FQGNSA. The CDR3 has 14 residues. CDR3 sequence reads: CASSIGRGGYGYTF.

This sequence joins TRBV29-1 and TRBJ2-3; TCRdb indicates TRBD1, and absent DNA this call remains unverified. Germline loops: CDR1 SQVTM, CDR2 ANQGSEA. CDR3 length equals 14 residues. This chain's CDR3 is CSVGGQGSTDTQYF.

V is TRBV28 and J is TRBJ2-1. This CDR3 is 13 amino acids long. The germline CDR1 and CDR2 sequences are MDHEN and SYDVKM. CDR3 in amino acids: CASSLSYLVEQFF.

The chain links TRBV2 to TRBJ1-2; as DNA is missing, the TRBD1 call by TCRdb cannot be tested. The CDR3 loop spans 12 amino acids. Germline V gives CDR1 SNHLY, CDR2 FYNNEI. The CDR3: CASMSGDYGYTF.

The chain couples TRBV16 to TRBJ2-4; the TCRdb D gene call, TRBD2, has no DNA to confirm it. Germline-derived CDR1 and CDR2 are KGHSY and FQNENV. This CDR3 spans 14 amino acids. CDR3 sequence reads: CASGTSGSKDIQYF.

CDR3: CASSPRGDEQFF. The chain links TRBV12-3 or TRBV12-4 to TRBJ2-1; TCRdb indicates TRBD1, and absent DNA this call remains unverified. This CDR3 is built from 12 residues.

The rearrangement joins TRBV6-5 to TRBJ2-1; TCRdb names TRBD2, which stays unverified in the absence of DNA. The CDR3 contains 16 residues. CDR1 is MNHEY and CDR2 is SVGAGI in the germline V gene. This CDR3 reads CASSSQREVIYNEQFF.

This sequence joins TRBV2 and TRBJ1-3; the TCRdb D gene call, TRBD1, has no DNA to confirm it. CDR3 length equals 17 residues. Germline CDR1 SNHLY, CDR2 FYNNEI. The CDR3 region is CASSEFNRADSANTIYF. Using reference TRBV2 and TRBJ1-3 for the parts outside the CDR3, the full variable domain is EPEVTQTPSHQVTQMGQEVILRCVPISNHLYFYWYRQILGQKVEFLVSFYNNEISEKSEIFDDQFSVERPDGSNFTLKIRSTKLEDSAMYFCASSEFNRADSANTIYFGEGSWLTVV.

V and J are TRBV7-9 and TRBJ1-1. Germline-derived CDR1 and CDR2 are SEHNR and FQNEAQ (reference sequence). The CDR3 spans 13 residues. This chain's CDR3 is CASSFVVDTQAFF.

This chain's CDR3 is CASSQLPGVNIF. The V gene is TRBV4-1, the J gene TRBJ2-7; TCRdb designates TRBD1, a call that cannot be tested without DNA. Per the germline V gene, CDR1 is MGHRA and CDR2 is YSYEKL. The CDR3 consists of 12 residues.

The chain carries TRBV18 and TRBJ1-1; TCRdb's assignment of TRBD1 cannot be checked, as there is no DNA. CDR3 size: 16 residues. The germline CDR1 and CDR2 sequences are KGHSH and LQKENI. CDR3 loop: CASSSRETARNTEAFF.